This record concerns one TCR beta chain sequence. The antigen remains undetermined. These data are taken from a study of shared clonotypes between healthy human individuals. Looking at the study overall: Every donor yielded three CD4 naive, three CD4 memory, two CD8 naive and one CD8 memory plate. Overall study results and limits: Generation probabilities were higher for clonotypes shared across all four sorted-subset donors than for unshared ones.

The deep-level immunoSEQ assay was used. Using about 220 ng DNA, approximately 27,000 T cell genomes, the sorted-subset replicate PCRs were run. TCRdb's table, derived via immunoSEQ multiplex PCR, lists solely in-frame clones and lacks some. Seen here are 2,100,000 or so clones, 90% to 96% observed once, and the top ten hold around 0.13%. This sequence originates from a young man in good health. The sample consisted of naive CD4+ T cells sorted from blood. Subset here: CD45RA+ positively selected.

The CDR3 DNA is TGTGCCAGTAGTCCCGACGGTTTGGACGAGCAGTACTTC. Translating it yields CASSPDGLDEQYF. The V and J genes are TRBV19 and TRBJ2-7; D not resolved. Between the trimmed V and J ends, which lost 5 bases and 5 bases, there was a span of 13 bases. Germline CDR1 reads LNHDA; CDR2 reads SQIVND (reference sequence). CDR3 length: 13 amino acids.